This entry describes one T cell receptor (beta chain). Antigen specificity is unknown. Template switching (which added a universal primer site) was used, and cDNA carried unique molecular identifiers. One entry per CDR3 protein, called by TCRdb with MiXCR from the 5' RACE reads. The repertoire has 500,000 or so distinct CDR3 sequences, more than 13% of them found once; the top ten carry approximately 0.52%. Germline V gene lookup returns CDR1 MNHNS and CDR2 SASEGT. With 4 bases removed from V and 6 bases from J, the gap between germline ends came to 7 bases. The CDR3 extends over 12 amino acids. This specimen comes from a study of identical twins. Whole-study results and caveats: Model-predicted out-of-frame TCR alpha sharing fell below observed values in monozygotic twins. Out-of-frame alpha sequences shared by twins showed excess low generation probability.

All donors were healthy Caucasians. The same sample was also studied in work on yellow fever vaccine responses in identical twins.

The receptor was isolated from a young woman in good health. The specimen was CD4+ T cells sorted from blood. The V call is TRBV6-1, the J call TRBJ2-4; D may be TRBD1 (5 bases). Here the CDR3 reads CASSVQVNIQYF. CDR3 nucleotides: TGTGCCAGCAGTGTACAGGTAAACATTCAGTACTTC.